These 22 T cell receptor beta chains share one sample of origin, sequenced in a study of blood T cell repertoires in COVID-19. TCRdb's copy holds only in-frame clones and misses some; the assay was immunoSEQ multiplex PCR. The table has over 350,000 clones, around 87% seen once. The sample was PBMCs or T cells enriched from blood (not recorded which). Every receptor here comes from a woman in her 30s with acute COVID-19.

The chain couples TRBV4-1 to TRBJ2-1; 7 bases match TRBD2. J was trimmed by 5 bases and V by 2 bases; bases with no gene match: 6. This CDR3 is built from 15 residues. The germline V gene has CDR1 MGHRA and CDR2 YSYEKL. CDR3: CASSQYAGVDNEQFF. CDR3 bases: TGCGCCAGCAGCCAATACGCGGGGGTAGACAATGAGCAGTTCTTC.

The J gene is TRBJ1-1, the V gene TRBV20-1; 8 bases line up with TRBD1. The V and J ends lost 3 bases and 5 bases, in that order; junction bases with no gene match: 8. CDR3 length: 14 amino acids. Germline CDR1 and CDR2: DFQATT and SNEGSKA (reference sequence). CDR3 sequence (DNA): TGCAGTGCTAGTGAAACAGGGGGAAGGACTGAAGCTTTCTTT. This translates into CSASETGGRTEAFF.

V is TRBV30 and J is TRBJ1-4; 10 bases align to TRBD1. The CDR3 spans 15 residues. CDR1 and CDR2 from the germline V gene are GTSNPN and SVGIG (reference sequence). V trimming: 3 bases; J trimming: 4 bases; junction bases outside the gene matches: 5. CDR3 amino acids: CAWRPGTGVNEKLFF. CDR3 nucleotide sequence: TGTGCCTGGAGGCCCGGGACAGGGGTTAATGAAAAACTGTTTTTT. Combining the CDR3 with reference TRBV30 and TRBJ1-4 gives the whole variable domain SQTIHQWPATLVQPVGSPLSLECTVEGTSNPNLYWYRQAAGRGLQLLFYSVGIGQISSEVPQNLSASRPQDRQFILSSKKLLLSDSGFYLCAWRPGTGVNEKLFFGSGTQLSVL.

The CDR3 DNA is TGTGCCAGCAGCGTGTATAGGACAGGAGGTTCCTATGGCTACACCTTC. As protein: CASSVYRTGGSYGYTF. This rearrangement joins TRBV5-8 to TRBJ1-2; TRBD1 aligns across 7 bases. The CDR3 runs to 16 residues. V lost 4 bases and J lost 4; bases outside the gene matches: 13. The germline CDR1 and CDR2 sequences are SGHTS and YDEGEE.

This clone appeared a single time. This chain links TRBV27 with TRBJ1-2; D not certain. CDR3 size: 13 residues. CDR1 and CDR2 (germline): MNHEY, SMNVEV (reference sequence). Trimming stripped 6 bases from V and 10 bases from J, with 18 bases between. The CDR3 here is CASSNGLRSSYTF. The CDR3 nucleotides read TGTGCCAGCAGCAACGGCCTCAGGTCCTCCTACACCTTC.

The CDR3 DNA reads as TGTGCCAGTAGTTCCCTAGTGGGTAATTCACCCCTCCACTTT. Translated, it gives CASSSLVGNSPLHF. The chain combines TRBV19 with TRBJ1-6, with D uncertain. Looked up from germline, CDR1 is LNHDA and CDR2 is SQIVND (reference sequence). Trimming cost V 5 bases and J 6 bases, with 11 bases left between them. The CDR3 has 14 residues.

The V call is TRBV30, the J call TRBJ1-5; possibly TRBD1 for D (5 bases). Trimming left V 1 base short and J 5 bases short, with 6 bases between. Germline CDR1 and CDR2: GTSNPN and SVGIG (reference sequence). This CDR3 is 12 amino acids long. The CDR3, as DNA: TGTGCCTGGAGTGAAGGGGATCAGCCCCAGCATTTT. Translation gives CAWSEGDQPQHF.

The chain carries TRBV6-5 and TRBJ1-4; tentatively, D is TRBD1 (6 bases). The CDR3 runs 14 residues. Trimming removed 6 bases at V and 6 bases at J, with 14 bases between. Germline V gene sequence: CDR1 MNHEY, CDR2 SVGAGI. The CDR3 here is CASSVTDSHEKLFF. The DNA for the CDR3 is TGTGCCAGCAGCGTTACGGACAGCCATGAAAAACTGTTTTTT.

The genes are TRBV6-1 and TRBJ1-6; the match to TRBD1 covers 8 bases. Unmatched junction bases numbered 10, after V lost 3 bases and J lost 6 bases. CDR1 is MNHNS, CDR2 SASEGT, per germline. This CDR3 is 17 amino acids long. The CDR3 nucleotides are TGTGCCAGCAGTGATATCCAGGGGGCTGGGGCTAATTCACCCCTCCACTTT. This translates into CASSDIQGAGANSPLHF.

This chain uses TRBV7-2 with TRBJ1-3, with D perhaps matching TRBD1 (5 bases). Trimming shortened V by 5 bases and J by 0 bases, and 17 bases separated the two germline ends. The CDR3 covers 17 residues. Germline V gives CDR1 SGHTA, CDR2 FQGNSA. The DNA for the CDR3 is TGTGCCAGCAGCGAACCCGATGCGGGGCTCTCTGGAAACACCATATATTTT. Its translation is CASSEPDAGLSGNTIYF.

This sequence joins TRBV3-1 (or the pseudogene TRBV3-2) and TRBJ1-4; 7 bases agree with TRBD1. The CDR3 runs 16 residues. The ends lost 1 base at V and 2 bases at J; junction bases unmatched: 4. The germline gives CDR1 LGHDT, CDR2 YNNKEL (reference sequence). CDR3 DNA sequence: TGTGCCAGCAGCCAAGCGACAGGGCACACTAATGAAAAACTGTTTTTT. This sequence encodes CASSQATGHTNEKLFF.

The V call is TRBV19, the J call TRBJ1-6, with 8 bases lining up with TRBD1. Trimming removed 5 bases from V and 5 bases from J; junction bases left unmatched: 17. CDR1 and CDR2 from the germline V gene are LNHDA and SQIVND (reference sequence). This CDR3 spans 19 amino acids. CDR3 in DNA: TGTGCCAGTAGTCCCTGGACAGGGAGGTTCACCCTAAATAATTCACCCCTCCACTTT. Its translation: CASSPWTGRFTLNNSPLHF.

This clone was seen once. The J gene is TRBJ2-3, the V gene TRBV7-2, with unresolved D. CDR3 size: 14 residues. The V gene's germline CDR1 is SGHTA and CDR2 FQGNSA. Trimming took 5 bases from V and 5 from J, leaving 14 bases between them. The CDR3 DNA is TGTGCCAGCAGCGACCGAGCCCTAGGAGATACGCAGTATTTT. Protein: CASSDRALGDTQYF.

This chain uses TRBV7-2 with TRBJ1-3, with D maybe TRBD1 (5 bases). The CDR3 loop spans 16 amino acids. Trimming shortened V by 1 base and J by 4 bases, and 14 bases separated the two germline ends. Germline V gene lookup returns CDR1 SGHTA and CDR2 FQGNSA. The CDR3 loop reads CASSLVRQGSGNTIYF. CDR3 sequence (DNA): TGTGCCAGCAGCTTAGTGCGTCAGGGCTCAGGAAACACCATATATTTT.

The gene calls are TRBV21-1 and TRBJ2-7; no check of the table's D call, TRBD1, against the DNA was made. TRBV21-1 constitutes a pseudogene. The CDR3 is 18 amino acids. CDR3 sequence reads: CASSKTENGTARLREQYF. The CDR3 region has the DNA TGTGCCAGCAGCAAAACGGAAAACGGGACAGCCAGACTACGTGAGCAGTACTTC.

This clone was picked up one time. The same CDR3 arises from other DNA sequences in this sample as well. V is TRBV5-1 and J is TRBJ2-7, with 9 bases lining up with TRBD1. This CDR3 is built from 14 residues. Germline V lookup: CDR1 SGHRS, CDR2 YFSETQ. V was pared by 4 bases and J by 3 bases, with 5 bases of the junction left unmatched. The CDR3, as DNA: TGCGCCAGCAGCCCCCAGGGACAGGGCTACGAGCAGTACTTC. Its protein is CASSPQGQGYEQYF.

With respect to this clone: Other DNA variants within this sample encode the same CDR3. V gene TRBV30 combines with J gene TRBJ1-4; TRBD1 aligns across 10 bases. J gave up 8 bases and V 3 bases, and 3 bases lay outside the gene matches. Germline V gene sequence: CDR1 GTSNPN, CDR2 SVGIG (reference sequence). The CDR3 is made up of 13 amino acids. The CDR3 sequence is CAWSGQGGEKLFF. For the CDR3, the DNA is TGTGCCTGGAGCGGACAGGGGGGGGAAAAACTGTTTTTT.

V and J are TRBV9 and TRBJ1-6; possible D gene TRBD1, 5 bases. The CDR3 is 14 residues long. The ends were cut back, 0 bases at V and 9 bases at J, with 10 bases in the middle. CDR1 is SGDLS and CDR2 is YYNGEE in the germline V gene. The CDR3 DNA sequence: TGTGCCAGCAGCGTAGACGGGGGGAGTTCACCCCTCCACTTT. Amino acid sequence: CASSVDGGSSPLHF. The full variable domain, its missing parts supplied by reference TRBV9 and TRBJ1-6, is DSGVTQTPKHLITATGQRVTLRCSPRSGDLSVYWYQQSLDQGLQFLIQYYNGEERAKGNILERFSAQQFPDLHSELNLSSLELGDSALYFCASSVDGGSSPLHFGNGTRLTVT.

The chain carries TRBV6-5 and TRBJ1-2; 7 positions agree with TRBD1. This CDR3 has 14 amino acids. From germline, CDR1 is MNHEY and CDR2 SVGAGI. The junction had 6 bases not matched to a gene; V was cut back by 6 bases and J by 2 bases. The chain's CDR3 is CASSQLGQNYGYTF. The CDR3 region has the DNA TGTGCCAGCAGCCAGCTGGGACAGAACTATGGCTACACCTTC.

The genes are TRBV7-9 and TRBJ1-5; 7 bases match TRBD1. This CDR3 is 14 amino acids long. V trimming: 5 bases; J trimming: 5 bases; junction bases outside the gene matches: 6. The V gene's germline CDR1 is SEHNR and CDR2 FQNEAQ (reference sequence). The CDR3 bases are TGTGCCAGCAGCGGCAACACAGGGGATCAGCCCCAGCATTTT. Translation: CASSGNTGDQPQHF.

The genes are TRBV4-3 and TRBJ1-3, with D uncertain. In germline, CDR1 is LGHNA, CDR2 YSLEER. The CDR3 sequence is 13 residues long. The germline V and J ends were trimmed by 0 bases and 8 bases, with 8 bases remaining between them. CDR3 in amino acids: CASSQDLEDTIYF. CDR3 DNA: TGCGCCAGCAGCCAAGATTTGGAGGACACCATATATTTT.

The rearrangement uses TRBV6-2 or TRBV6-3 and TRBJ2-5; no clear D gene. The CDR3 length is 14 residues. The V gene lost 2 bases and the J gene lost 4 bases, with 11 bases spanning the gap. Germline V gene sequence: CDR1 MNHEY, CDR2 SVGEGT. The CDR3 loop is CASSYKFSGETQYF. The CDR3 bases are TGTGCCAGCAGTTACAAGTTCTCGGGAGAGACCCAGTACTTC.